The sample holds one count of the clone carrying this TCR beta chain. The authors' processing: How many nucleated cells were present was estimated from reference gene primer amplification. Some clones are missing from TCRdb's copy, which holds only in-frame ones; the method was immunoSEQ multiplex PCR. V, J and clone size are taken as reported in that table, and D and trimming were inferred from the DNA itself. The sample has under 75,000 clones, around 87% seen once. The data derive from a study of blood T cell repertoires in COVID-19. Study information: Italy, Spain and the United States were the sources of the convalescent and acute COVID-19 samples. T cells, B-cell-depleted T cells, or PBMCs provided the cDNA or gDNA that served as material.

Germline values: CDR1 LNHDA, CDR2 SQIVND (reference sequence). The CDR3 runs to 14 residues. V was clipped by 9 bases and J by 5 bases, with 17 bases between them. The genes are TRBV19 and TRBJ1-3; D is uncertain. The receptor was isolated from a man aged 55 to 70 with active COVID-19. Sequenced material: peripheral blood. For the CDR3, the DNA is TGTGCCAGCCGAGCCGATCATACTCGAAACACCATATATTTT. Protein sequence: CASRADHTRNTIYF. The whole variable domain, filled in from reference TRBV19 and TRBJ1-3, reads DGGITQSPKYLFRKEGQNVTLSCEQNLNHDAMYWYRQDPGQGLRLIYYSQIVNDFQKGDIAEGYSVSREKKESFPLTVTSAQKNPTAFYLCASRADHTRNTIYFGEGSWLTVV.